Described below is a single T cell receptor (beta chain) sequence and its context. Its matching antigen is unknown. The entry originates in a study of cytomegalovirus exposure and HLA in healthy donors. Study background: The same platform as the approximately 670 first-cohort repertoires was used for the 90 to 150 validation repertoires, a later analysis reported. Overall study results and limits: Three CMV-associated chains proved CMV antigen-specific in vitro. According to the study, 160 or so TCR beta chains were cytomegalovirus-associated.

V was cut by 5 bases and J by 7 bases, with 11 bases left in between. Germline V CDR1 and CDR2: MNHNS, SASEGT. CDR3 length: 12 amino acids. The method was immunoSEQ multiplex PCR; TCRdb's version includes in-frame clones alone and lacks a portion of them. The data contain more than 130,000 clones, around nine tenths of them singletons. From the approximately 110-subject validation cohort, which was separate from the approximately 670-subject first cohort, the donors were drawn. The TCR originated in a woman younger than 30 in good health and CMV-seropositive. J is TRBJ1-1 and V is TRBV6-1; D is unclear. Sequenced sample: PBMCs. The CDR3 spells CASSNPGFEAFF. The CDR3 DNA reads TGTGCCAGCAGTAATCCGGGATTTGAAGCTTTCTTT.